The source of this T cell receptor beta chain is a study of cytomegalovirus exposure and HLA in healthy donors (dated by TCRdb to the late 2010s). Background for the entire study: According to a later analysis, one platform produced both the 120 validation repertoires and the 666 repertoires of the first cohort. The study aimed to test whether signatures of past pathogen exposure could be identified by cataloging public T cell receptors. To predict cytomegalovirus infection status, the study combined high-throughput TCR immunosequencing, statistical association of individual TCRs with disease status, and machine learning. In addition to the first cohort of 666 subjects, a separate validation cohort of around 110 different subjects was used.

The library came from the immunoSEQ multiplex PCR assay. Regarding the original processing steps: A statistical classification framework was developed to diagnose cytomegalovirus status using the catalog of TCR beta chain sequences. The source is immuneACCESS, and TCRdb retained only in-frame sequences with V and J called. Part of the clones is not carried over; for the studies checked, unresolved V genes explain less than half of this, and the remainder is unexplained. The V and J calls and the clone size are those of that table, but D and trimming were determined from the DNA. A total of about 190,000 clones appear in this sample, roughly 82% of them only once. The ten largest clones represent more than 1.2% of the sample. Separate from the approximately 670-subject first cohort, the validation cohort of 120 subjects was the group to which the donors belonged. Study-wide findings and limitations: The authors suggested that the approach could potentially be generalized to other disease states and immunological phenotypes. Cytomegalovirus status was reported to be diagnosed by the classifier with high specificity and sensitivity in both the original and validation cohorts. Most TCR sequences were observed very rarely across donors, whereas some public TCRs were present in many individuals. In vitro tests confirmed that a few of the cytomegalovirus-associated TCR beta chains recognize cytomegalovirus antigens. A later analysis found that TCRs clustered in the first cohort also tended to co-occur in the 95 to 150 validation repertoires, with approximately 95% of cluster scores above 0. In the study, approximately 150 TCR beta chains were listed as associated with cytomegalovirus. All 120 or so repertoires were used to score co-occurrence in the validation cohort in a later analysis, because that analysis had no HLA typing for the cohort.

Turning to this clone: It lacks a known antigen. No qualities accompany the bases; no much larger clone lies one base away.

Sequencing used PBMCs. The receptor was derived from a woman aged 18-35 years in good health and CMV-seronegative.

In nucleotides, the sequence is TGTGCCAGCAGCCCGGGGGTCGGACTAGCGGGAGGAGGCGAGCAGTACTTC. Its product reads: CASSPGVGLAGGGEQYF. The rearranged segments are TRBV5-6 and TRBJ2-7; the central 14 bases match TRBD2. V is trimmed back by 4 bases and J by 6 bases, and the junction contains 12 bases that no gene match accounts for. The germline V gene sets CDR1 to SGHDT and CDR2 to YYEEEE. Counted from cysteine to phenylalanine, this CDR3 has 17 amino acids. The sequence is cut down to CDR3 DNA, 51 bases in frame from base 1.